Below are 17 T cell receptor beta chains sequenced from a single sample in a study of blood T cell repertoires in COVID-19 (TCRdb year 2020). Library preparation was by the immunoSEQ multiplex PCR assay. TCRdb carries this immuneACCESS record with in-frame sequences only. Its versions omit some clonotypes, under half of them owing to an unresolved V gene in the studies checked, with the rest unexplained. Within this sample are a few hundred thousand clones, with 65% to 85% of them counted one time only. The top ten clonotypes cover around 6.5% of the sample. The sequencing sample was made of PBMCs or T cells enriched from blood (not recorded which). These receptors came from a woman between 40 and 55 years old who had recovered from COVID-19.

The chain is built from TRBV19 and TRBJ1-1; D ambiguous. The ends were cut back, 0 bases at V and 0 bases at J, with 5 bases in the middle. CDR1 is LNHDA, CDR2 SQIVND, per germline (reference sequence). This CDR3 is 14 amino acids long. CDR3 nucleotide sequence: TGTGCCAGTAGTATAGACAGTTTGAACACTGAAGCTTTCTTT. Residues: CASSIDSLNTEAFF.

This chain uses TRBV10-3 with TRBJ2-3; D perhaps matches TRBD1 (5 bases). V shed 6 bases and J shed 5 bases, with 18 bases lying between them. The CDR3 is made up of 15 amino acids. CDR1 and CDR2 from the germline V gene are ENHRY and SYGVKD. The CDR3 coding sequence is TGTGCCATCAGCGGATCGTGGCAGGGTGGAGATACGCAGTATTTT. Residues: CAISGSWQGGDTQYF.

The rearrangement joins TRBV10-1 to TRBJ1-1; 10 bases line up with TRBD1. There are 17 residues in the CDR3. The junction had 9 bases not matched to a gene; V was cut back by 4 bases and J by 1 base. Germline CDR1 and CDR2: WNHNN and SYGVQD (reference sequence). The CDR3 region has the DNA TGCGCCAGCAGTGCGTCCGGGACAGGGGAGGGGAACACTGAAGCTTTCTTT. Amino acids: CASSASGTGEGNTEAFF.

CDR3 DNA sequence: TGTGCCAGCAGCTCCTACAGGGGAAACTCGGGGGGCTACACCTTC. Translating gives CASSSYRGNSGGYTF. This chain uses TRBV7-8 with TRBJ1-2; TRBD1 matches at 7 bases. CDR3 length equals 15 residues. Germline V gene lookup returns CDR1 SGHVS and CDR2 FQNEAQ. Trimming took 4 bases from V and 8 from J; bases not matched to a gene: 13. Complete variable domain (other parts from reference TRBV7-8 and TRBJ1-2): GAGVSQSPRYKVAKRGQDVALRCDPISGHVSLFWYQQALGQGPEFLTYFQNEAQLDKSGLPSDRFFAERPEGSVSTLKIQRTQQEDSAVYLCASSSYRGNSGGYTFGSGTRLTVV.

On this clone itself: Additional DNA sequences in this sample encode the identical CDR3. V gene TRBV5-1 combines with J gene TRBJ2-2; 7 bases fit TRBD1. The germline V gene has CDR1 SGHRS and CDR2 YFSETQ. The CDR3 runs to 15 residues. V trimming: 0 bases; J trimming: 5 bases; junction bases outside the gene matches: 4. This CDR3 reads CASSLEGGRTGELFF. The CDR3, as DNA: TGCGCCAGCAGCTTGGAAGGGGGCAGGACCGGGGAGCTGTTTTTT.

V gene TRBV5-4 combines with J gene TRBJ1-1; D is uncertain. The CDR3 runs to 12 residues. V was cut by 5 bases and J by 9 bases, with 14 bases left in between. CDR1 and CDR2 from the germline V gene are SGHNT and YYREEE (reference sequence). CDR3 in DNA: TGTGCCAGCAGTGGACTGTTTGGAAAAGCTTTCTTT. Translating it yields CASSGLFGKAFF.

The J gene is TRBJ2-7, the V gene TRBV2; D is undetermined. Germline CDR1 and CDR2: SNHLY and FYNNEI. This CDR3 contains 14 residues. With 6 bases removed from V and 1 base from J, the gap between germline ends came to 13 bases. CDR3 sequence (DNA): TGTGCCAGCAGAATTGAGGTGGATTCCTACGAGCAGTACGTC. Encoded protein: CASRIEVDSYEQYV.

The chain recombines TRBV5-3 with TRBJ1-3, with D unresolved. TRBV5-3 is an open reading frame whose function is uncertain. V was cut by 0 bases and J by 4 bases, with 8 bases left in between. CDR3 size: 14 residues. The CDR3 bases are TGTGCCAGAAGCTTGGTCGTTGCGGGAAACACCATATATTTT. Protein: CARSLVVAGNTIYF.

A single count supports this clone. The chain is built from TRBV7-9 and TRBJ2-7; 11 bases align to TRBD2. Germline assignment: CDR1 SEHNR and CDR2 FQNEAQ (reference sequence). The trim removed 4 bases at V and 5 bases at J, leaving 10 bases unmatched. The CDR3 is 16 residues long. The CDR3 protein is CASSSIAGGPVDEQYV. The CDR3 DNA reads TGTGCCAGCAGCTCCATAGCGGGAGGGCCGGTGGACGAGCAGTACGTC.

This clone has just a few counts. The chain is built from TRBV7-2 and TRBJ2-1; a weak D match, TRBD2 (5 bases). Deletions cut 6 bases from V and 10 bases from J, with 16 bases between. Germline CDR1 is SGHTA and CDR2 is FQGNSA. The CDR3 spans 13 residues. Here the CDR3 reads CASSPGLLQEQFF. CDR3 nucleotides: TGTGCCAGCAGTCCCGGACTGCTCCAAGAGCAGTTCTTC.

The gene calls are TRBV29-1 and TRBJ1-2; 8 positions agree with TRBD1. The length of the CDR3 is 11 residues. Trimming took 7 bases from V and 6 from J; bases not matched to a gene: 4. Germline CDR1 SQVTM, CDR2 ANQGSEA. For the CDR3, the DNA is TGCAGCGCCCGGACAGGGCATGGCTACACCTTC. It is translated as CSARTGHGYTF.

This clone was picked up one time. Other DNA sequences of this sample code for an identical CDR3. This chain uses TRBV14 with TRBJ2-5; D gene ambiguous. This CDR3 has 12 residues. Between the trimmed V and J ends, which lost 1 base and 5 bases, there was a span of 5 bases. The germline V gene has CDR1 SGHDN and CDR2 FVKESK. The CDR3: CASSQVGETQYF. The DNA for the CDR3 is TGTGCCAGCAGCCAAGTCGGGGAGACCCAGTACTTC.

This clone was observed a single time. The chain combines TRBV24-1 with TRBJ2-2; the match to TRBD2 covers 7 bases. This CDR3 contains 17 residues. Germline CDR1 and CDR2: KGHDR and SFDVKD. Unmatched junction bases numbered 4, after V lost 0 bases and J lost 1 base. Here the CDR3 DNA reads TGTGCCACCAGTGATTTGTTCCCTAGCGGGAACACCGGGGAGCTGTTTTTT. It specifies CATSDLFPSGNTGELFF.

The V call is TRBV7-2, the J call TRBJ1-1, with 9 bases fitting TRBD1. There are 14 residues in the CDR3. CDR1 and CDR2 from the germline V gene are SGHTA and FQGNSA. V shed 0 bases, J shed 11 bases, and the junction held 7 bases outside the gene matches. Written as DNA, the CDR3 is TGTGCCAGCAGCTTAGCGGGACAGGGAAGTTTTGCTTTCTTT. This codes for CASSLAGQGSFAFF.

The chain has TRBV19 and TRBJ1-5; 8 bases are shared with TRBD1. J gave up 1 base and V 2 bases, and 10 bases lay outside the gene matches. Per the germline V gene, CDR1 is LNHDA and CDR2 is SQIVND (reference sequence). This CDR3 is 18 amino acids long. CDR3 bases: TGTGCCAGTAGTATACCCACCTCCTGGGACAGGAGCAATCAGCCCCAGCATTTT. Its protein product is CASSIPTSWDRSNQPQHF. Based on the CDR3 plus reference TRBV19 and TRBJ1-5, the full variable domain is DGGITQSPKYLFRKEGQNVTLSCEQNLNHDAMYWYRQDPGQGLRLIYYSQIVNDFQKGDIAEGYSVSREKKESFPLTVTSAQKNPTAFYLCASSIPTSWDRSNQPQHFGDGTRLSIL.

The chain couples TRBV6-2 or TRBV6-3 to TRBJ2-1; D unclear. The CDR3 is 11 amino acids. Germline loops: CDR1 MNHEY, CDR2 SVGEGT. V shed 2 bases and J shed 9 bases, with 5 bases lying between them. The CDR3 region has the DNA TGTGCCAGCAGTTACCCCAGTGAGCAGTTCTTC. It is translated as CASSYPSEQFF.

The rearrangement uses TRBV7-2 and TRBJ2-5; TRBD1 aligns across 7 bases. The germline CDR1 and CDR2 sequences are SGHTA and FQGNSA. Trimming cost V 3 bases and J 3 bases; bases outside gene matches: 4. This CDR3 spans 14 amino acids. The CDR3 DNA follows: TGTGCCAGCAGCTTTGGGGACAGAAAAGAGACCCAGTACTTC. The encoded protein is CASSFGDRKETQYF. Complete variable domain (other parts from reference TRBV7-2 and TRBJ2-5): GAGVSQSPSNKVTEKGKDVELRCDPISGHTALYWYRQSLGQGLEFLIYFQGNSAPDKSGLPSDRFSAERTGGSVSTLTIQRTQQEDSAVYLCASSFGDRKETQYFGPGTRLLVL.